This T cell receptor beta chain was captured in a study of T cells after yellow fever vaccination. Study details: Fractions of low cell number were prepared using SMART-Seq v4 Ultra Low Input. General study points: FACS-sorted repertoires could harbor abundant contaminating bulk-population clonotypes.

Generation of TCR cDNA used 5'RACE template switching (which added a universal primer site and UMIs). TCRdb reanalysed the 5' RACE reads using MiXCR and keeps one entry per CDR3 protein. The sample includes some 300,000 distinct CDR3 sequences, around 8.6% of them seen just once. This clonotype was picked up a small number of times. Its cognate antigen is unknown. The sequenced sample was CD4+ T cells sorted from PBMCs, obtained 5 days after the yellow fever booster vaccination. The receptor comes from a man aged 18-30 years who received the YFV17D yellow fever vaccine.

The CDR3: CASSQDRAYGYTF. CDR3 in DNA: TGTGCCAGCAGCCAAGACAGGGCCTATGGCTACACCTTC. The chain recombines TRBV3-1 with TRBJ1-2; maybe TRBD1 (5 bases). Germline lookup yields CDR1 LGHDT and CDR2 YNNKEL (reference sequence). The CDR3 is 13 amino acids. Trimming took 0 bases from V and 4 from J, leaving 6 bases between them.